The 29 T cell receptor beta chains given below trace back to one sample, sequenced in a study of vaccination and CD4 T cells after COVID-19. Antigens for these TCRs are unknown. At the Johns Hopkins FTIC core, DNA taken from cultured CD4+ T cells was sequenced by way of the Oncomine TCR Beta short-read assay. In TCRdb, the PCR reads were re-called with MiXCR into one record per CDR3 protein. The sample includes more than 15,000 distinct CDR3 sequences, about 64% of them seen just once. Treatment defined: approximately 9-day PBMC culture with coronavirus spike peptide pools or control peptides (ViraFEST assay). The sequencing input was CD4+ T cells from blood, cultured in vitro. The origin of the receptors is a human donor who had recovered from COVID-19.

The CDR3 region is CASSLQAAQPQHF. Written as DNA, the CDR3 is TGTGCCAGTAGTCTACAGGCAGCTCAGCCCCAGCATTTT. The chain couples TRBV19 to TRBJ1-5; D is possibly TRBD1 (5 bases). This CDR3 has 13 amino acids. Germline values: CDR1 LNHDA, CDR2 SQIVND (reference sequence). Trimming took 5 bases from V and 6 from J, leaving 11 bases between them.

The chain links TRBV20-1 to TRBJ2-1; 7 bases map to TRBD2. Germline CDR1 reads DFQATT; CDR2 reads SNEGSKA (reference sequence). With 6 bases clipped from V and 6 bases from J, the junction kept 5 bases outside the gene matches. The length of the CDR3 is 12 residues. The CDR3 nucleotides read TGCAGTGCCCAAGGGACTATCAATGAGCAGTTCTTC. This codes for CSAQGTINEQFF.

J is TRBJ2-7 and V is TRBV30; 8 bases are shared with TRBD1. The CDR3 consists of 12 residues. Germline V lookup: CDR1 GTSNPN, CDR2 SVGIG (reference sequence). V trimming: 3 bases; J trimming: 6 bases; junction bases outside the gene matches: 4. CDR3 residues: CAWSGQGFEQYF. Written as DNA, the CDR3 is TGTGCCTGGAGCGGACAGGGTTTCGAGCAGTACTTC.

This clonotype was counted only a few times. The rearrangement links TRBV19 to TRBJ1-5; D remains ambiguous. CDR3 length: 16 residues. Germline V gives CDR1 LNHDA, CDR2 SQIVND (reference sequence). V lost 3 bases and J 2 bases, leaving 14 bases between the germline ends. CDR3 sequence reads: CASSIGRSGGNQPQHF. The DNA of the CDR3 is TGTGCCAGTAGTATTGGACGTTCCGGGGGCAATCAGCCCCAGCATTTT. The whole variable domain, remainder taken from reference TRBV19 and TRBJ1-5, is DGGITQSPKYLFRKEGQNVTLSCEQNLNHDAMYWYRQDPGQGLRLIYYSQIVNDFQKGDIAEGYSVSREKKESFPLTVTSAQKNPTAFYLCASSIGRSGGNQPQHFGDGTRLSIL.

This chain links TRBV7-3 with TRBJ1-1, with D maybe TRBD1 (5 bases). The CDR3 spans 14 residues. Germline V gene data show CDR1 as SGHTA and CDR2 as FQGTGA. Trimming stripped 1 base from V and 4 bases from J, with 10 bases between. CDR3: CASSLSAGGTEAFF. The CDR3 nucleotides are TGTGCCAGCAGCTTAAGCGCGGGGGGCACTGAAGCTTTCTTT.

V is TRBV20-1 and J is TRBJ1-6; D unresolved. CDR1 is DFQATT, CDR2 SNEGSKA, per germline (reference sequence). Deletions cut 0 bases from V and 7 bases from J, with 7 bases between. The CDR3 has 13 amino acids. The CDR3 here is CSARDSGNSPLHF. CDR3 coding DNA: TGCAGTGCTAGAGACTCGGGGAATTCACCCCTCCACTTT.

The chain recombines TRBV28 with TRBJ1-2; weak D call: TRBD1 (5 bases). Trimming removed 6 bases at V and 6 bases at J, with 20 bases between. The CDR3 covers 15 residues. Germline V gene data show CDR1 as MDHEN and CDR2 as SYDVKM. The CDR3 nucleotides are TGTGCCAGCAGCCAAAGGACATACGTTTGGGATGGCTACACCTTC. Its translation is CASSQRTYVWDGYTF.

In this sample, this clonotype turned up a few times. The chain links TRBV28 to TRBJ1-6; tentative D call: TRBD1 (5 bases). The germline V and J ends were trimmed by 6 bases and 7 bases, with 13 bases remaining between them. CDR3 length equals 14 residues. Germline V lookup: CDR1 MDHEN, CDR2 SYDVKM. CDR3 nucleotides: TGTGCCAGCAGGCCGGGACGCCTAAATTCACCCCTCCACTTT. This translates into CASRPGRLNSPLHF.

The gene calls are TRBV4-2 and TRBJ2-7, with 8 positions matching TRBD2. The CDR3 totals 17 residues. Germline V gives CDR1 LGHNA, CDR2 YNFKEQ. V trimming: 1 base; J trimming: 0 bases; junction bases outside the gene matches: 8. The CDR3 region has the DNA TGTGCCAGCAGCCAAGCCCTCGGGAGGGGGAGCTCCTACGAGCAGTACTTC. Its protein is CASSQALGRGSSYEQYF.

The genes are TRBV7-2 and TRBJ2-2; D gene uncertain. Germline V gene lookup returns CDR1 SGHTA and CDR2 FQGNSA. Trimming removed 6 bases from V and 5 bases from J, with 13 bases in between. The CDR3 is 14 residues long. Written as DNA, the CDR3 is TGTGCCAGCAGATTGAGATTGGGTACCGGGGAGCTGTTTTTT. This codes for CASRLRLGTGELFF.

The chain is built from TRBV7-2 and TRBJ1-2; 9 bases are shared with TRBD1. This CDR3 has 16 residues. Germline assignment: CDR1 SGHTA and CDR2 FQGNSA. J lost 8 bases, V lost 1 base, and 11 bases had no gene match. The CDR3 protein is CASSLVRGGQGGGYTF. The CDR3 nucleotides read TGTGCCAGCAGCTTAGTCAGGGGGGGACAGGGAGGCGGCTACACCTTC.

The genes are TRBV20-1 and TRBJ1-2; D unresolved. The CDR3 runs 13 residues. The V end was cut by 0 bases, the J end by 3 bases, with 8 bases between. Germline V gene lookup returns CDR1 DFQATT and CDR2 SNEGSKA (reference sequence). The chain's CDR3 is CSARDEWDYGYTF. CDR3 nucleotide sequence: TGCAGTGCTAGAGATGAGTGGGACTATGGCTACACCTTC.

This clonotype was recorded once. CDR3 in DNA: TGTGCCAGTAGTATAGGGGGCGGAACCTACGAGCAGTACTTC. Amino acid sequence: CASSIGGGTYEQYF. V usage is TRBV19 and J usage is TRBJ2-7, with D possibly TRBD1 on 5 matching bases. CDR1 is LNHDA and CDR2 is SQIVND in the germline V gene (reference sequence). CDR3 size: 14 residues. V lost 1 base, J lost 2 bases, and 9 bases lay in between.

This clonotype was counted only a few times. This chain connects TRBV10-2 to TRBJ1-2; D might be TRBD1 (5 bases). Germline V CDR1 and CDR2: WSHSY, SAAADI. V was cut by 7 bases and J by 5 bases, with 14 bases left in between. The CDR3 is 13 amino acids. CDR3 region: CASTRGPLYGYTF. The CDR3 DNA is TGCGCCAGCACCCGGGGACCCCTTTATGGCTACACCTTC.

This clonotype was recorded a few times. The gene calls are TRBV6-1 and TRBJ1-1, with a possible D match to TRBD1 (5 bases). V was pared by 9 bases and J by 7 bases, with 15 bases between. The germline V gene encodes CDR1 MNHNS and CDR2 SASEGT. The CDR3 has 12 amino acids. The CDR3 reads CASGTSAGEAFF. The DNA of the CDR3 is TGTGCCAGTGGGACCTCCGCTGGTGAAGCTTTCTTT.

The chain recombines TRBV27 with TRBJ2-3; 11 bases line up with TRBD1. The J segment lost 6 bases and the V segment lost 9 bases, leaving 5 bases of the junction unmatched. This CDR3 is 13 amino acids long. CDR1 MNHEY and CDR2 SMNVEV come from the germline V gene (reference sequence). CDR3 sequence reads: CARDRGQGDTQYF. DNA of the CDR3: TGTGCCAGGGACAGGGGGCAAGGGGATACGCAGTATTTT.

The CDR3 here is CASRPGAENSPLHF. The CDR3 DNA reads TGTGCCAGCAGACCGGGGGCCGAAAATTCACCCCTCCACTTT. The chain combines TRBV7-2 with TRBJ1-6; TRBD1 is a possible D gene (6 bases). This CDR3 region has 14 residues. Germline V lookup: CDR1 SGHTA, CDR2 FQGNSA. V lost 6 bases and J 7 bases, leaving 13 bases between the germline ends.

The chain carries TRBV24-1 and TRBJ2-7, with 10 positions matching TRBD1. CDR3 length equals 15 residues. Germline V CDR1 and CDR2: KGHDR, SFDVKD. With V trimmed by 2 bases and J by 2 bases, 2 bases remained unmatched. The CDR3 here is CATSDSGTGAYEQYF. Written as DNA, the CDR3 is TGTGCCACCAGTGATTCCGGGACAGGGGCCTACGAGCAGTACTTC.

This rearrangement joins TRBV11-2 to TRBJ2-7; maybe TRBD1 (6 bases). Germline CDR1 reads SGHAT; CDR2 reads FQNNGV. The CDR3 runs to 14 residues. V lost 5 bases and J lost 5, with 16 bases in between. The CDR3 sequence: CASSTSLQGNEQYF. The CDR3 nucleotides read TGTGCCAGCAGCACCTCCCTACAGGGTAACGAGCAGTACTTC.

The rearrangement links TRBV20-1 to TRBJ1-1; D gene unclear. Germline CDR1 is DFQATT and CDR2 is SNEGSKA (reference sequence). Deletions cut 1 base from V and 0 bases from J, with 9 bases between. CDR3 length equals 14 residues. The CDR3 DNA follows: TGCAGTGCTAGAGGGGTCAGACTGAACACTGAAGCTTTCTTT. It specifies CSARGVRLNTEAFF.

The rearrangement joins TRBV7-3 to TRBJ1-1; no reliable D call. Trimming removed 2 bases at V and 0 bases at J, with 7 bases between. This CDR3 comprises 14 residues. CDR1 and CDR2 from the germline V gene are SGHTA and FQGTGA. The CDR3: CASSLVPMNTEAFF. For the CDR3, the DNA is TGTGCCAGCAGCTTAGTACCAATGAACACTGAAGCTTTCTTT.

The chain links TRBV7-2 to TRBJ1-1; 9 nucleotides line up with TRBD1. CDR1 is SGHTA and CDR2 is FQGNSA in the germline V gene. The J segment lost 1 base and the V segment lost 1 base, leaving 16 bases of the junction unmatched. The CDR3 is made up of 20 amino acids. The CDR3 nucleotides are TGTGCCAGCAGCTTAGACGTACAGGGGGCGCGAATAGGTAAGAACACTGAAGCTTTCTTT. Residues: CASSLDVQGARIGKNTEAFF.

This clonotype was counted between two and nine times. The CDR3 DNA sequence: TGTGCCAGCAGCCCGGACGGGGGGAACTACAATGAGCAGTTCTTC. Translated, it gives CASSPDGGNYNEQFF. The chain carries TRBV7-2 and TRBJ2-1; the match to TRBD2 covers 7 bases. V dropped 5 bases and J dropped 3; count of bases not matched to a gene: 7. The CDR3 is 15 residues long. Germline assignment: CDR1 SGHTA and CDR2 FQGNSA.

V gene TRBV12-3 or TRBV12-4 combines with J gene TRBJ1-3; the D is unclear. V gave up 5 bases and J gave up 0 bases, with 8 bases separating them. CDR3 length: 14 amino acids. The CDR3 here is CASSLSYSGNTIYF. The CDR3 DNA is TGTGCCAGCAGTCTGAGTTACTCTGGAAACACCATATATTTT.

V and J are TRBV7-9 and TRBJ1-2, with D possibly matching TRBD1 (5 bases). The CDR3 runs 13 residues. Trimming removed 1 base from V and 4 bases from J, with 7 bases in between. CDR1 and CDR2 from the germline V gene are SEHNR and FQNEAQ (reference sequence). The CDR3 reads CASSLGQRYGYTF. The CDR3 nucleotides are TGTGCCAGCAGCTTAGGACAGCGCTATGGCTACACCTTC.

The chain joins TRBV6-2 or TRBV6-3 to TRBJ1-1; no clear D gene. This CDR3 contains 13 residues. Germline V gives CDR1 MNHEY, CDR2 SVGEGT. V lost 0 bases to trimming and J lost 8 bases, with 10 bases between them. CDR3 sequence: CASSYSRLREAFF. CDR3 nucleotides: TGTGCCAGCAGTTACTCGAGGCTACGGGAAGCTTTCTTT.

This chain connects TRBV20-1 to TRBJ2-5; 10 bases agree with TRBD1. V dropped 6 bases and J dropped 3; count of bases not matched to a gene: 10. The CDR3 loop spans 15 amino acids. Per germline, CDR1 DFQATT and CDR2 SNEGSKA (reference sequence). This chain's CDR3 is CSAPGGTGEEETQYF. DNA for the CDR3: TGCAGTGCGCCAGGCGGGACAGGGGAGGAAGAGACCCAGTACTTC.

In its sample, this clonotype was seen a few times. The chain carries TRBV2 and TRBJ1-5, with a tentative D call TRBD1 (5 bases). The CDR3 sequence is 12 residues long. The germline V gene has CDR1 SNHLY and CDR2 FYNNEI. The V end lost 7 bases, the J end lost 7 bases, and 11 bases lay between the germline ends. CDR3 amino acids: CASNSGEQPQHF. CDR3 DNA: TGTGCCAGCAACTCGGGGGAACAGCCCCAGCATTTT.

The chain links TRBV30 to TRBJ1-1, with a weak D call TRBD1 (5 bases). The V gene's germline CDR1 is GTSNPN and CDR2 SVGIG (reference sequence). Trimming cost V 2 bases and J 3 bases, with 10 bases left between them. The CDR3 is made up of 13 amino acids. The CDR3 reads CAWSPGLDTEAFF. The CDR3 DNA sequence: TGTGCCTGGAGTCCAGGGCTGGACACTGAAGCTTTCTTT.